The following is a T cell receptor (beta chain) sequence with its context. No cognate antigen has been identified for it. Base qualities are not recorded, but no much larger clone differs from it by a single base. CDR1 and CDR2 were assigned from the germline V gene as SNHLY and FYNNEI. V sheds 7 bases and J sheds 0 bases, leaving 7 bases between their ends. The CDR3 runs 12 amino acids, cysteine and phenylalanine included. Of the read, only the CDR3 DNA is kept; its 36 bases are in frame from base 1. This sample is part of a study of blood T cell repertoires in COVID-19 (dated by TCRdb to 2018 to 2020). Turning to the overall study: Samples from collaborators originated in the United States, Italy and Spain and spanned both the acute and convalescent phases of COVID-19. The prospective study material was composed of cDNA or gDNA derived from T cells, B-cell-depleted T cells, or PBMCs. The dataset comprised deeply sampled blood TCRbeta repertoires from subjects exposed to, actively infected with, or recovered from COVID-19. The repertoires were released in a freely available public database meant as a resource for research on the immune response to SARS-CoV-2. The samples were drawn from the first 160 participants of the ongoing ImmuneRACE study and from 1,254 subjects provided by 6 global collaborators. The sample metadata nearly always contained a de-identified subject ID, COVID-19 status, age in years and sex. Where available, HLA class I and class II types were taken from metadata supplied by the sample provider and were not determined by assay-based typing. Paper-wide results and their limitations: How much clinical and demographic metadata was included differed by source and by participant, and the metadata was provided uncurated.

In the prospective study, participants were about 18 to 100 years old, resided in under 30 geographic areas of the United States, and were enrolled through a virtual design. In the prospective study, cohorts were assigned on the basis of participant-reported clinical history obtained from a screening survey and a study questionnaire. ImmuneRACE Cohort 3 recovered participants were defined by two consecutive negative NP/OP PCR tests, healthcare professional clearance, or symptom resolution. Mobile phlebotomists in the prospective study collected whole blood, serum and a nasopharyngeal or oropharyngeal swab from every participant. Over a roughly 2-month period, participants in the prospective study had the option of providing additional blood draws and questionnaires. Before DNA extraction, blood samples from the prospective study were shipped at room temperature or frozen. TCRbeta CDR3 regions were amplified from genomic DNA by means of the immunoSEQ Assay, a bias-controlled multiplex PCR. Processing in the source paper ran as follows. The number of nucleated cells in each sample was estimated by amplification of reference gene primers within the assay. To quantify the absolute abundance of each unique TCRbeta CDR3 rearrangement, sequence reads were collapsed and filtered. Productive Simpson clonality was computed per sample as the square root of Simpson's diversity index over productive rearrangements. The table was pulled from immuneACCESS by TCRdb, which kept in-frame rearrangements only. Such tables lose some clones; where checked, under half of the loss comes from unresolved V genes, and the rest has no known cause. That table is the source of V, J and clone size, and D and trimming were worked out from the DNA. The sample table contains more than 450,000 clones; only one count was recorded for roughly 87% of them. The ten most abundant clones make up roughly 0.7% of the sample.

The chain is encoded by TRBV2 joined to TRBJ2-7; there is no confident call for the D gene. This TCR was sampled from a woman aged 18-29 years who had recovered from COVID-19. The sample consisted of PBMCs or T cells enriched from blood (not recorded which). This receptor carries the CDR3 CASKSFSYEQYF. In nucleotides, the sequence is TGTGCCAGCAAGAGCTTCTCCTACGAGCAGTACTTC.